Sequencing of this TCR beta chain was carried out in a study of shared clonotypes between healthy human individuals. Study results and caveats: Larger estimated richness was generally seen in naive subsets than in memory subsets.

About this clone itself: Its antigen is unidentified.

Original methodology: ImmunoSEQ only sent back junction sequences with no quality scores, so filtering was done differently. Sequenced by immunoSEQ multiplex PCR; TCRdb stores in-frame clones only, minus some. From that table come the V and J calls and clone size; the DNA was used to work out D and trimming. The data hold hundreds of thousands of clones, with approximately 74% observed a single time. In germline, CDR1 is SGHRS, CDR2 YFSETQ. This CDR3 has 15 amino acids. Trimming removed 0 bases at V and 2 bases at J, with 11 bases between. All of the donors resided in Nashville, Tennessee, and each was a Caucasian adult.

The receptor's source is a woman aged 25-40 years in good health. The chain carries TRBV5-1 and TRBJ1-1; D remains ambiguous. Sequencing used memory CD4+ T cells sorted from blood. Noted subset: CD45RA-negative fraction. The CDR3 DNA follows: TGCGCCAGCAGCTTGGTAATGGCAGGAAACACTGAAGCTTTCTTT. Its protein product is CASSLVMAGNTEAFF.